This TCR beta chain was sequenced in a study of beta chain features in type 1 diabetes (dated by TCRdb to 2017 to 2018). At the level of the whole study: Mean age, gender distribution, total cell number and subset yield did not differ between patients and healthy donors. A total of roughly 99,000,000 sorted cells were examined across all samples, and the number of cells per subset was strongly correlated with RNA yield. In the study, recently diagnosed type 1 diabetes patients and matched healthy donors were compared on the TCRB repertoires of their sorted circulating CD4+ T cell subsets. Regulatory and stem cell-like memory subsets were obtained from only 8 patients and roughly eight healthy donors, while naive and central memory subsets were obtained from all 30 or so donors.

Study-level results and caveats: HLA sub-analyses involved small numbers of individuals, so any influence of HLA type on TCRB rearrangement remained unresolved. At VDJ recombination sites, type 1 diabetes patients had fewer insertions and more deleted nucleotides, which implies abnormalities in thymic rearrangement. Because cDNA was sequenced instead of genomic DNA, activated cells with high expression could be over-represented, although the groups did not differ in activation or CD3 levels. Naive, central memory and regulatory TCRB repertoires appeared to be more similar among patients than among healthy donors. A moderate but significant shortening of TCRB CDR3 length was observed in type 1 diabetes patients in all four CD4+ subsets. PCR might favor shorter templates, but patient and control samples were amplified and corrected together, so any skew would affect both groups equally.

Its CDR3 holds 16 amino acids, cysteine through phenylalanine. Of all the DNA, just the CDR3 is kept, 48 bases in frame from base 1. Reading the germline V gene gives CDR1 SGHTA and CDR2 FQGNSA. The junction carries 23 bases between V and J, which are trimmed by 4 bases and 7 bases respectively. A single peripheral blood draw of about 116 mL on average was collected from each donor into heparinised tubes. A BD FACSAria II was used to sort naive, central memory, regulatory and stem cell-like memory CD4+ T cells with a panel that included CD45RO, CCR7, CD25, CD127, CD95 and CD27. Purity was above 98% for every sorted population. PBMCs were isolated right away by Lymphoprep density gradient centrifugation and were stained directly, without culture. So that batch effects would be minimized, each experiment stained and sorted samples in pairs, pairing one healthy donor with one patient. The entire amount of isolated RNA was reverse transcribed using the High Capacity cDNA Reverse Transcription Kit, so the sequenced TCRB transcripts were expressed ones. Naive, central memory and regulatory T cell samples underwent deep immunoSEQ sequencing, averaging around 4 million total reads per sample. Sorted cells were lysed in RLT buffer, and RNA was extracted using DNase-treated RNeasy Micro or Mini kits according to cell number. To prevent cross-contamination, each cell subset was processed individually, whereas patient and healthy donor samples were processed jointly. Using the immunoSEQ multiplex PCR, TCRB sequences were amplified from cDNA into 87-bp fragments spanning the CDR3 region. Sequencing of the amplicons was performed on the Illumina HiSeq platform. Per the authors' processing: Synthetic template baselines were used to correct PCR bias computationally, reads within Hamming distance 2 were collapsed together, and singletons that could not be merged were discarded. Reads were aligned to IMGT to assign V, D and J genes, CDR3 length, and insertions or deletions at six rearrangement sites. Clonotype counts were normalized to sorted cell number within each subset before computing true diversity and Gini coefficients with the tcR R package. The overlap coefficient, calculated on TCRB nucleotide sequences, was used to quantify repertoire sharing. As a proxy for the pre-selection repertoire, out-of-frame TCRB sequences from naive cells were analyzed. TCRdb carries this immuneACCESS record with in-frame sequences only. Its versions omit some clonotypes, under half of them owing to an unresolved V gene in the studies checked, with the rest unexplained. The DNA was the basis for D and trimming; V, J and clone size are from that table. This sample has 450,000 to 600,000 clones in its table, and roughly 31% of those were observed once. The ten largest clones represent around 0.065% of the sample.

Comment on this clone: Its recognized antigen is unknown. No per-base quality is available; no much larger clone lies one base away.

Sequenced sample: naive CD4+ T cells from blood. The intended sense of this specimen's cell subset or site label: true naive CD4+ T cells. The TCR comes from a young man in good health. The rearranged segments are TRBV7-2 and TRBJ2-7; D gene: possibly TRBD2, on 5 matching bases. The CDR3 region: CASSSFGGQGLREQYF. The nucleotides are TGTGCCAGCAGCTCCTTTGGCGGGCAAGGCCTACGGGAGCAGTACTTC.